The 23 T cell receptor beta chains in this list originate from one sample, sequenced in a study of cytomegalovirus exposure and HLA in healthy donors. With 60 Vbeta and 13 Jbeta primers, the PCR was carried out. Profiling relied on immunoSEQ multiplex PCR, and the TCRdb table lists in-frame clones only, not all of them. The profile shows 100,000 to 150,000 clones, approximately 71% of them singletons. The sequenced sample consisted of PBMCs. These receptors were taken from a woman between 50 and 59 years old in good health and CMV-seronegative.

This sequence joins TRBV30 and TRBJ2-1; 7 bases fit TRBD2. The CDR3 spans 13 residues. The J segment lost 5 bases and the V segment lost 5 bases, leaving 6 bases of the junction unmatched. The V gene's germline CDR1 is GTSNPN and CDR2 SVGIG (reference sequence). The CDR3 coding sequence is TGTGCCTGGGCCCAGCGGGAAGACAATGAGCAGTTCTTC. Protein product: CAWAQREDNEQFF.

J is TRBJ2-5 and V is TRBV29-1; 8 nucleotides agree with TRBD1. The J call is uncertain, as TRBJ2-7 better fits the DNA end. The CDR3 is 15 residues long. Germline CDR1 SQVTM, CDR2 ANQGSEA. CDR3 coding DNA: TGCAGCGTTGGTGCCGGGACAGGAGTAAACTACGAGCAGTACTTC. Residues: CSVGAGTGVNYEQYF.

The table lists this clone with a count of one. The CDR3, as DNA: TGTGCCAGCAGCTTAGACCTAGGGGGAAATGAGCAGTTCTTC. This sequence encodes CASSLDLGGNEQFF. This chain connects TRBV7-2 to TRBJ2-1; the D gene is possibly TRBD1 (6 bases). Deletions cut 1 base from V and 7 bases from J, with 11 bases between. The CDR3 has 14 amino acids. Germline V gene lookup returns CDR1 SGHTA and CDR2 FQGNSA. Looking up the rest from reference TRBV7-2 and TRBJ2-1 gives the full variable domain: GAGVSQSPSNKVTEKGKDVELRCDPISGHTALYWYRQSLGQGLEFLIYFQGNSAPDKSGLPSDRFSAERTGGSVSTLTIQRTQQEDSAVYLCASSLDLGGNEQFFGPGTRLTVL.

The CDR3 loop is CASSPSYGYTF. CDR3 nucleotides: TGTGCCAGCAGCCCTAGCTATGGCTACACCTTC. The chain combines TRBV28 with TRBJ1-2; no reliable D call. V was cut by 6 bases and J by 4 bases, with 6 bases left in between. CDR1 MDHEN and CDR2 SYDVKM come from the germline V gene. CDR3 length equals 11 residues.

The V call is TRBV19, the J call TRBJ1-5; 8 nucleotides line up with TRBD1. Germline values: CDR1 LNHDA, CDR2 SQIVND (reference sequence). This CDR3 is built from 15 residues. J gave up 5 bases and V 9 bases, and 12 bases lay outside the gene matches. In DNA form, the CDR3 reads TGTGCCAGCAAGAGGGGACAGGAGTTCGATCAGCCCCAGCATTTT. The encoded protein is CASKRGQEFDQPQHF.

The chain combines TRBV7-9 with TRBJ2-7; 8 bases are shared with TRBD1. V lost 1 base and J lost 0; bases outside the gene matches: 2. The V gene's germline CDR1 is SEHNR and CDR2 FQNEAQ (reference sequence). The CDR3 extends over 15 amino acids. The CDR3 here is CASSLVGTGSYEQYF. In nucleotides, the CDR3 is TGTGCCAGCAGCTTAGTCGGGACAGGCTCCTACGAGCAGTACTTC.

This sequence joins TRBV7-9 and TRBJ1-2; D unresolved. The CDR3 loop spans 12 amino acids. V was trimmed by 1 base and J by 8 bases, leaving 8 bases between them. Germline loops: CDR1 SEHNR, CDR2 FQNEAQ (reference sequence). CDR3 sequence reads: CASSLVEEGYTF. The DNA of the CDR3 is TGTGCCAGCAGCTTAGTAGAAGAAGGCTACACCTTC.

The V call is TRBV30, the J call TRBJ2-7, with 12 positions matching TRBD2. Germline V gives CDR1 GTSNPN, CDR2 SVGIG (reference sequence). V shed 4 bases, J shed 3 bases, and the junction held 4 bases outside the gene matches. This CDR3 region has 14 residues. In DNA form, the CDR3 reads TGTGCCTGGATCCGGGGACTAGCGGGCTACGAGCAGTACTTC. Translating it yields CAWIRGLAGYEQYF.

For this clone: Germline is not matched at one junction end, which may reflect a read error. CDR3 amino acids: CSSSPLRREETYEQYF. In DNA, the CDR3 is TGTTCCAGCAGCCCCTTGCGGCGGGAGGAAACCTACGAGCAGTACTTC. The chain uses TRBV7-9 and TRBJ2-7; 8 bases are a match to TRBD2. This CDR3 spans 16 amino acids. Germline loops: CDR1 SEHNR, CDR2 FQNEAQ (reference sequence).

The chain recombines TRBV10-3 with TRBJ2-7; TRBD1 matches at 7 bases. The CDR3 is 14 amino acids. Germline trimming cut 10 bases from V and 5 bases from J; bases unmatched to any gene: 14. CDR1 is ENHRY, CDR2 SYGVKD, per germline. The CDR3 region has the DNA TGTGCCACCCAGGGGGTCCTTATGGGGGACGAGCAGTACTTC. Translation: CATQGVLMGDEQYF.

CDR3 bases: TGTGCCAGCAGCTTAGAAAACTCCAGGGTTGGCGGCTACACCTTC. Translating gives CASSLENSRVGGYTF. The chain couples TRBV7-9 to TRBJ1-2; D is possibly TRBD1 (5 bases). Looked up from germline, CDR1 is SEHNR and CDR2 is FQNEAQ (reference sequence). V lost 1 base and J 8 bases, leaving 17 bases between the germline ends. This CDR3 region has 15 residues.

The rearrangement joins TRBV4-1 to TRBJ2-5, with TRBD1 matching 7 bases. The V segment lost 4 bases and the J segment 1 base; nucleotides outside the gene matches: 6. Germline CDR1 MGHRA, CDR2 YSYEKL. The CDR3 runs to 15 residues. In DNA form, the CDR3 reads TGCGCCAGCAGCCCCTTCGCAGGGGGCCAAGAGACCCAGTACTTC. Amino acid sequence: CASSPFAGGQETQYF.

V gene TRBV5-5 combines with J gene TRBJ2-3; 9 bases line up with TRBD1. The CDR3 spans 16 residues. CDR1 and CDR2 from the germline V gene are SGHKS and YYEKEE (reference sequence). The ends lost 4 bases at V and 2 bases at J; junction bases unmatched: 8. The CDR3 is CASSDPGQGPTDTQYF. DNA of the CDR3: TGTGCCAGCAGCGATCCGGGACAGGGACCCACAGATACGCAGTATTTT.

The V gene is TRBV2, the J gene TRBJ2-5; TRBD1 matches 10 bases. Trimming took 6 bases from V and 4 from J; bases not matched to a gene: 5. CDR3 length: 14 residues. The germline V gene has CDR1 SNHLY and CDR2 FYNNEI. CDR3 loop: CASRSGTGVETQYF. DNA for the CDR3: TGTGCCAGCAGATCCGGGACAGGGGTAGAGACCCAGTACTTC.

Details on this clone: Other DNA sequences in the same sample also yield this CDR3. This rearrangement joins TRBV18 to TRBJ2-4; no definite D call. The CDR3 covers 15 residues. The ends were cut back, 3 bases at V and 0 bases at J, with 9 bases in the middle. In germline, CDR1 is KGHSH, CDR2 LQKENI. In DNA form, the CDR3 reads TGTGCCAGCTCACCCGGTCCCCTAGCCAAAAACATTCAGTACTTC. Its protein product is CASSPGPLAKNIQYF. The whole variable domain, filled in from reference TRBV18 and TRBJ2-4, reads NAGVMQNPRHLVRRRGQEARLRCSPMKGHSHVYWYRQLPEEGLKFMVYLQKENIIDESGMPKERFSAEFPKEGPSILRIQQVVRGDSAAYFCASSPGPLAKNIQYFGAGTRLSVL.

The chain joins TRBV15 to TRBJ1-2, with TRBD1 identical over 8 bases. Losses at the gene ends were 0 bases for V and 3 bases for J; bases not matched to a gene: 9. This CDR3 is 17 amino acids long. The germline V gene encodes CDR1 LNHNV and CDR2 YYDKDF (reference sequence). The CDR3 loop reads CATSRERTGWIDYGYTF. CDR3 sequence (DNA): TGTGCCACCAGCAGAGAACGGACAGGGTGGATTGACTATGGCTACACCTTC.

The chain carries TRBV11-2 and TRBJ2-5; D is possibly TRBD1 (6 bases). CDR1 is SGHAT, CDR2 FQNNGV, per germline. The V gene lost 5 bases and the J gene lost 3 bases, with 10 bases spanning the gap. The CDR3 extends over 13 amino acids. CDR3 coding DNA: TGTGCCAGCAGCCCGGGGACAAAAGAGACCCAGTACTTC. Translated, it gives CASSPGTKETQYF.

This clone is a singleton in its sample. The V call is TRBV5-4, the J call TRBJ2-2, with no clear D. Germline assignment: CDR1 SGHNT and CDR2 YYREEE (reference sequence). Trimming took off 4 bases at V and 0 bases at J, with 7 bases between the two ends. The CDR3 sequence is 14 residues long. CDR3 amino acids: CASSPTSNTGELFF. CDR3 in DNA: TGTGCCAGCAGCCCTACCTCGAACACCGGGGAGCTGTTTTTT.

The rearrangement links TRBV6-1 to TRBJ1-1; 7 bases are a match to TRBD1. Germline-derived CDR1 and CDR2 are MNHNS and SASEGT. V shed 0 bases, J shed 11 bases, and the junction held 9 bases outside the gene matches. The CDR3 has 14 amino acids. The CDR3 reads CASSEAGLRGNAFF. As DNA, the CDR3 is TGTGCCAGCAGTGAAGCCGGTCTCAGGGGGAACGCTTTCTTT.

This clone was detected once. The chain has TRBV6-1 and TRBJ2-7; D unclear. Germline V gives CDR1 MNHNS, CDR2 SASEGT. The CDR3 spans 12 residues. The V end lost 4 bases, the J end lost 3 bases, and 7 bases lay between the germline ends. The CDR3 spells CASSGTYYEQYF. The CDR3 DNA reads TGTGCCAGCAGTGGTACATACTACGAGCAGTACTTC.

The genes are TRBV28 and TRBJ2-7, with TRBD2 matching 8 bases. V shed 6 bases and J 7 bases; nucleotides not matched to a gene: 20. The CDR3 is 17 amino acids. Germline V CDR1 and CDR2: MDHEN, SYDVKM. CDR3 sequence: CASRSSGRDGGLWEQYF. CDR3 DNA: TGTGCCAGCAGATCGTCCGGGAGGGATGGAGGGTTATGGGAGCAGTACTTC.

The rearrangement joins TRBV4-2 to TRBJ1-1, with a possible D match to TRBD1 (5 bases). CDR1 LGHNA and CDR2 YNFKEQ come from the germline V gene. V lost 0 bases to trimming and J lost 4 bases, with 18 bases between them. The CDR3 length is 17 residues. The CDR3 region has the DNA TGTGCCAGCAGCCAAGATAGCGGGGACCGGGTCGGCACTGAAGCTTTCTTT. This sequence encodes CASSQDSGDRVGTEAFF.

CDR3 nucleotides: TGTGCCAGCAGCCCCTCCAGGGGGTCCCTCTATGGCTACACCTTC. Its translation: CASSPSRGSLYGYTF. V is TRBV5-5 and J is TRBJ1-2; 7 nucleotides align to TRBD1. With V trimmed by 4 bases and J by 4 bases, 10 bases remained unmatched. CDR1 and CDR2 (germline): SGHKS, YYEKEE (reference sequence). This CDR3 comprises 15 residues.